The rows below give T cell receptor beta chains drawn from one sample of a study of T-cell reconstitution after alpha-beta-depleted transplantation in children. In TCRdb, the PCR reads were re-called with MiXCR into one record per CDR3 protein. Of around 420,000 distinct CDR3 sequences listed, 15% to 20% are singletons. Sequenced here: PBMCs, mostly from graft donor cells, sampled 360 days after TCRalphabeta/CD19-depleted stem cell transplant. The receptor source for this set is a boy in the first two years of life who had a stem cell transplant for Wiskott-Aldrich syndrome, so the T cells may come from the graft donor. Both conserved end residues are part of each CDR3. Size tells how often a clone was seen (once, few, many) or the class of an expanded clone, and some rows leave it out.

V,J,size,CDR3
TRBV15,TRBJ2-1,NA,CATSRRISSSYNEQFF
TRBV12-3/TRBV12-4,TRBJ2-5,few,CASSLASGRKETQYF
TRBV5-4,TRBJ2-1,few,CASSPRDRGYEQFF
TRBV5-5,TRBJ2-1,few,CASSARWGGSEQFF
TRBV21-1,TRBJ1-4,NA,CASSSPSPNEKLFF
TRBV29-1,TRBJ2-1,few,CSDPRWSSYNEQFF
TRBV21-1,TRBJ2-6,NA,CASSKALWGTGANVLTF
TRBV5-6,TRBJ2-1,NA,CASSLGLAGLGEQFF
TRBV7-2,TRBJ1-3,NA,CASSLGSLSGNTIYF
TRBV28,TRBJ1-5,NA,CASSRTGVHNQPQHF
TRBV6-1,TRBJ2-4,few,CASKEKKGVLAKNIQYF
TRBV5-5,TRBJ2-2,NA,CASSLSLLTGELLF
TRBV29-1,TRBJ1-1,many,CSVEPGRMTEAFF
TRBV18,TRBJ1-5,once,CASSQKGQPQHF
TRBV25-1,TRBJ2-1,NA,CASSERDSRTHSSYNEQFF
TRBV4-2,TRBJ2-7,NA,CASSQDRGGQGLAYEQYF
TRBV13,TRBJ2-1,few,CASSIGTSFLLYNEQFF
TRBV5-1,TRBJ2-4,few,CASSLAPSVAKNIQYF
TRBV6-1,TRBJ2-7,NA,CASRQQGLSSYEQYF
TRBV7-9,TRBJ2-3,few,CASSSVVSSGSADTQYF
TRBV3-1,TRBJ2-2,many,CASSQDVLAGGPNTGELFF
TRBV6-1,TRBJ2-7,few,CASSPQMLRGQYF
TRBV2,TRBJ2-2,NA,CASGEVAGLTGELFF
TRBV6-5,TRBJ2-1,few,CASSYRGEGDNEQFF
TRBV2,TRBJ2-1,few,CASSRRDRASDEQFF
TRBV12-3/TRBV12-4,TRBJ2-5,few,CASSFPGLAGGLKETQYF
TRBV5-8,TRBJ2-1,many,CASSLEKGAWGGYEQFF
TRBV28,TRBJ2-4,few,CASSSGTFLPLAKNIQYF
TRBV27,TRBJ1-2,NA,CASSPYPRQGDYGYTF
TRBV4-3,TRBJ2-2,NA,CASSQVNQLGYGELFF
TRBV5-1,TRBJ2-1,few,CASSLAGGTRFHSYNEQFF
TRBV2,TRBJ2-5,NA,CASRVSGSETQYF